This T cell receptor (beta chain) is from a study of cytotoxic CD8 clonotypes in ibrutinib-treated CLL. CDR1 is SGDLS, CDR2 YYNGEE, per germline. Deletions cut 4 bases from V and 5 bases from J, with 13 bases between. The CDR3 extends over 13 amino acids. Sequencing used immunoSEQ multiplex PCR; TCRdb keeps in-frame clones, though not all of them. The table includes more than 300,000 clones, about 80% detected once. Study-level results: At the start, clonality exceeded age-matched healthy donors and followed circulating CD8+ T-cell counts.

In the case of this clone: The antigen is not known.

The source of this sequence is a human donor with chronic lymphocytic leukemia. V gene TRBV9 combines with J gene TRBJ2-7; D is perhaps TRBD1 or TRBD2 (5 bases each). The sequencing here drew on PBMCs, taken before ibrutinib treatment. CDR3 in DNA: TGTGCCAGCAGCCCGAGGGCAGGGCACGAGCAGTACTTC. It codes for CASSPRAGHEQYF.